The present T cell receptor beta chain was sequenced within a study of graft-versus-host responses after intestinal transplantation. In the study overall: All recipients were transplanted with multivisceral, liver-intestinal, or isolated intestinal grafts. Findings and limits, study-wide: Individuals who had graft-donor T cell macrochimerism had allografts that showed high graft-versus-host to host-versus-graft clonal ratios.

Germline V gene data show CDR1 as MNHEY and CDR2 as SVGAGI. This CDR3 contains 15 residues. V shed 0 bases, J shed 5 bases, and the junction held 3 bases outside the gene matches. The assay was immunoSEQ multiplex PCR, and TCRdb's table has in-frame clones only and misses some. The table shows 80,000 to 100,000 clones, with roughly 91% occurring only once. In the case of this clone: What it binds is not known.

The genes are TRBV6-5 and TRBJ2-2; 7 positions match TRBD1. This clonotype originated in a human donor who was the organ donor for an intestinal transplant. Sequences were derived from unstimulated CD4+ T cells sorted from spleen or lymph node cells, sampled before transplant. Here the CDR3 reads CASSYSTGWTGELFF. The CDR3 DNA is TGTGCCAGCAGTTACTCGACAGGGTGGACCGGGGAGCTGTTTTTT.